This T cell receptor beta chain stems from a study of cytomegalovirus exposure and HLA in healthy donors (dated by TCRdb to 2015 to 2018). Regarding the study in general: According to an earlier analysis of several hundred of the donors, 150 million to 200 million T cells yielded 117 million unique TCR beta sequences and approximately 300 Gb of sequence data. About 300 gigabases of sequencing data and roughly 90 million unique TCR sequences were included in an early release covering about 620 HLA-typed donors. The genetic ancestry cluster associated with self-reported Caucasian donors included 81% of the approximately 410 genotyped donors. The aim of the study was to test whether cataloging public T cell receptors could identify signatures of past pathogen exposure. The study profiled the T cell repertoires of around 700 subjects by immunosequencing and related them to cytomegalovirus serostatus. A separate validation cohort of 100 to 150 different subjects was used in addition to the roughly 670-subject first cohort. The study combined high-throughput TCR immunosequencing, statistical association of individual TCRs with disease status, and machine learning to predict cytomegalovirus infection status. To study patterns of TCR occurrence, a later analysis re-analyzed previously published TCR beta repertoires from 666 donors and added high-resolution HLA genotyping. Rather than drawing on any new phenotypic data, the later analysis identified candidate immune exposures from TCR beta sequences and the way those sequences occurred across donors. An earlier analysis of 587 of the donors used high-throughput TCR beta sequencing to judge whether each TCR beta V gene segment behaved as functional or pseudogenic. Alongside the repertoire data, information on donor age, sex, ethnicity and CMV serostatus was compiled. Genome-wide SNP genotypes for about 65% of the roughly 670 donors were used in a later genetic analysis, which treated that subset as a discovery cohort. Every repertoire in the discovery cohort had been generated on one and the same sequencing platform. HLA typing covered class I and class II loci at four-digit resolution. The number of typed donors differed by locus: roughly 620-640 for A, B, C, DRB1 and DQB1; approximately 530 for DQA1; 600 to 610 for DPA1; and around 490 for DPB1. A handful of DR-DQ haplotypes were treated as single units for association and clustering because of strong linkage in the cohort. Across roughly 420 genotyped donors of the cohort, an average of roughly 250,000 unique TCR beta nucleotide sequences per donor were sequenced, and 15% to 20% of those sequences were non-productive.

The library came from the immunoSEQ multiplex PCR assay. A mixture of 60 forward primers for TCR Vbeta segments and 13 reverse primers for TCR Jbeta segments was used in the multiplex PCR. A multiplex PCR assay on genomic DNA amplified the CDR3 region of rearranged TCR beta genes. The Illumina HiSeq System was used to sequence the amplified TCR beta libraries as 87-base-pair reads. As for how the authors treated the data: A later analysis tallied around 87 million unique TCR beta chains across the 700 or so repertoires, and some 10 million of those chains were shared by two or more donors. Raw reads were error-corrected and collapsed into unique sequences by a nearest-neighbor algorithm in which closely related sequences were merged to remove PCR and sequencing errors. V, D and J gene segments were assigned by aligning CDR3 sequences to IMGT reference sequences. For a sequence to be retained, a match of at least six nucleotides was required to both a V gene segment and a J gene segment. A rearrangement counted as productive if the CDR3 had no stop codons and remained in frame with V and J, and every other rearrangement counted as non-productive. CDR3 was defined according to IMGT convention as the region running from the second conserved V-encoded cysteine to the conserved J-encoded phenylalanine. Sequences without an unambiguous match to a single V gene segment were excluded from the earlier analysis of several hundred of the donors. An earlier analysis of several hundred of the donors called V segments functional above 56.7% productive rearrangements and segregating when the between-donor standard deviation exceeded 5%. A statistical classification framework was developed to diagnose cytomegalovirus status using the catalog of TCR beta chain sequences. In a later analysis, V and J genes were assigned by comparing TCR nucleotide sequences against IMGT/GENE-DB human TR gene sequences. Using the TCRdist pipeline, a later analysis assigned CDR3 sequences along with most-parsimonious VDJ recombination scenarios. A later analysis defined each TCR beta chain by its CDR3 amino acid sequence plus V-gene family, and excluded reads lacking a unique V-gene family. To address suspected cross-contamination and a sequencing artifact, a later analysis removed under 600 highly shared, low-generation-probability nucleotide sequences. A later analysis calculated a clonal expansion index for each public chain from normalized within-repertoire ranks of inferred template counts. Generation probabilities in a later analysis came from a VDJ recombination model fitted to out-of-frame rearrangements, and those results were checked against IGoR. Hypergeometric tests were used in a later analysis to score TCR-TCR, TCR-HLA and TCR-CMV co-occurrence, with a repertoire-size bias correction applied to the TCR pairs. A later analysis estimated false discovery rates by permuting HLA or CMV assignments 20 times. In a later analysis, co-occurring TCRs were grouped using DBSCAN, with TCRdist sequence similarity added in when clustering inside HLA-allele-positive subsets. Repertoires with fewer than 30,000 or more than 120,000 public chains were left out of co-occurrence clustering, as were a handful of repertoires with anomalous nucleotide sharing. In TCRdb, the immuneACCESS table is reduced to in-frame sequences with V and J assigned. These tables do not hold every clone; where another copy was compared, an unresolved V gene accounts for under half, and the others remain unexplained. The V and J calls and clone size are taken from that table; D and trimming were inferred from the DNA. Present in this sample are roughly 150,000 clones, about 75% of which were seen just once. The ten largest clones take up approximately 5% of the sample.

The paper's findings and limits, for the study overall: This cohort had only TCR beta chains sequenced, and the lack of alpha or paired-chain data limited which features could be detected. According to a later analysis, TCR association rates differed among HLA loci, with DRB1 alleles showing the most associated TCRs and HLA-C alleles showing the fewest. The study listed around 160 TCR beta chains as associated with cytomegalovirus. According to a later analysis, parvovirus B19, influenza, CMV and Epstein-Barr virus appeared linked to several top co-occurrence clusters. A further reported finding was that TCR beta sequences accurately predicted the HLA-A and HLA-B alleles for most subjects in the first cohort. A cluster of highly shared sequence variants was judged likely to be a technical artifact of the sequencing pipeline. Some IMGT-functional V segments, including TRBV6-2 and TRBV6-3, could not be told apart with the 87-base-pair reads, so those segments were excluded. An association between a missense DCLRE1C variant and V-gene and J-gene trimming of TCR beta chains was found in a later genetic analysis and replicated in an independent cohort. Most CMV-associated TCR beta chains appeared to be HLA-restricted in a later analysis, and the HLA associations seemed to be driven largely by CMV exposure. A few of the identified cytomegalovirus-associated TCR beta chains were confirmed in vitro to be specific for cytomegalovirus antigens. The presence/absence analyses assumed that sequencing depth was roughly uniform across donors, and that assumption may not be true. According to the authors, the approach could potentially be generalized to other disease states and immunological phenotypes. In both the original and validation cohorts, the classifier was reported to diagnose cytomegalovirus status with high specificity and sensitivity. Strong co-occurrence of HLA alleles, especially DR and DQ, made assigning TCR associations to individual alleles difficult. CMV serostatus was the only immune exposure information available for the cohort. A later genetic analysis reported fewer N-insertions in productive TCRs among donors in an Asian-associated ancestry cluster than the roughly 700-donor mean. In an earlier analysis of about 600 of the donors, most TCR beta V segments appeared in productive rearrangements about 87% or about 30% of the time, broadly matching IMGT annotations. Because HLA typing was unavailable for some donors at each locus, only the typed subset was used in association tests. Because counts were too low, seventeen rarely observed V segments, including chromosome 9 orphons, were left out of the earlier analysis of 587 of the donors. A later analysis associated some 17,000 TCR beta sequences with specific HLA alleles at a false discovery rate of 0.05. While some public TCRs were present in many individuals, most TCR sequences turned up only very rarely across donors. Linkage disequilibrium might explain the correlated functional status among segregating V segments, but an unknown experimental factor could not be ruled out. In a later analysis, HLA-associated TCR beta chains were found to be more clonally expanded and to have lower generation probabilities than equally common non-associated chains.

CDR1 and CDR2, per the germline V gene (reference sequence), are LNHDA and SQIVND. The junction carries 16 bases between V and J, which are trimmed by 6 bases and 8 bases respectively. The CDR3 contains 14 residues, cysteine and phenylalanine counted. CDR3 DNA is the only sequence kept; it has 42 bases, read in frame from the first base. Concerning this clone: This clone's antigen is unknown. It has no much larger one-base neighbor in the sample; base qualities were not kept.

The cohort comprised 670 or so healthy bone marrow donors. Cohort members were all nominally healthy when sampled, although unrecorded immune exposures were likely present. The donor was CMV seropositive and was included in the group of 250 to 300 seropositive cohort members. Each donor provided a peripheral blood sample, and peripheral blood mononuclear cells were used for TCR beta sequencing. The Qiagen DNeasy Blood Extraction Kit was used to extract genomic DNA from the blood cell samples. The receptor's source is a man aged 18 to 35 in good health and CMV-seropositive. Sequenced material: PBMCs. The receptor chain draws on TRBV19 and TRBJ1-4, and perhaps TRBD1 as D gene, on 5 matching bases. The nucleotides read TGTGCCAGTAGCCCAATGGGGGGAAGCGAAAAACTGTTTTTT. This encodes CASSPMGGSEKLFF.